This note documents a single T cell receptor (beta chain) sequence. Original processing methods: Reference gene primer amplification in the assay estimated nucleated cell counts. Measured with immunoSEQ multiplex PCR; TCRdb has only the in-frame clones, and not every one. D and trimming come from the DNA, and the V and J calls and clone size come from that table. The sample contains 160,000 or so clones, 80% to 90% of which appear only once. This sample stems from a study of blood T cell repertoires in COVID-19. Study summary: Both acute and convalescent COVID-19 samples were obtained from the United States, Italy and Spain.

The CDR3 is 18 amino acids. Germline CDR1 LGHNA, CDR2 YSLEER. Trimming at V came to 0 bases and at J to 1 base, leaving 10 bases not matched to a gene. The chain employs TRBV4-3 and TRBJ2-5; 8 bases align to TRBD1. The specimen sequenced was peripheral blood. The sequence derives from a human donor in a cohort sampled during active COVID-19. This chain's CDR3 is CASSQDLGGTGSQETQYF. The CDR3 nucleotides read TGCGCCAGCAGCCAAGATCTAGGGGGGACAGGCAGCCAAGAGACCCAGTACTTC.